A single sample is the source of the 5 T cell receptor beta chains below, sequenced in a study of T cell responses to AZD1222 COVID-19 vaccine. Here immunoSEQ multiplex PCR was the method, and the copy in TCRdb shows in-frame clones only, minus some. The sample carries about 150,000 clones, less than 95% recorded once. The source material was peripheral blood, sampled on day 0 of AZD1222 vaccination. The receptors come from an adult in good health.

This clone was recorded only once. V gene TRBV24-1 combines with J gene TRBJ2-1, with D possibly being TRBD2 (5 bases). Per the germline V gene, CDR1 is KGHDR and CDR2 is SFDVKD. The CDR3 spans 12 residues. V was trimmed by 5 bases and J by 12 bases, leaving 13 bases between them. CDR3 coding DNA: TGTGCCACCAGTGTTGAGGGCTTCGGGCAGTTCTTC. It specifies CATSVEGFGQFF.

This clone has just one count. V is TRBV12-3 or TRBV12-4 and J is TRBJ1-3; unclear D gene. V gave up 5 bases and J gave up 4 bases, with 9 bases separating them. The CDR3 has 13 residues. The CDR3 DNA sequence: TGTGCCAGCAGTGAAAACGGAGGAAACACCATATATTTT. Translating gives CASSENGGNTIYF.

The J gene is TRBJ2-6, the V gene TRBV5-4; TRBD1 matches at 9 bases. With V trimmed by 7 bases and J by 4 bases, 15 bases remained unmatched. The CDR3 consists of 18 residues. Germline V gives CDR1 SGHNT, CDR2 YYREEE (reference sequence). The CDR3 spells CASCPGGTGSSGANVLTF. The CDR3 nucleotides are TGTGCCAGCTGCCCAGGGGGGACAGGGTCATCCGGGGCCAACGTCCTGACTTTC.

This chain uses TRBV18 with TRBJ2-3, with D possibly TRBD2 on 6 matching bases. Germline CDR1 KGHSH, CDR2 LQKENI. The ends were cut back, 5 bases at V and 0 bases at J, with 9 bases in the middle. This CDR3 spans 14 amino acids. For the CDR3, the DNA is TGTGCCAGCTCAGCGGGACTGAGCACAGATACGCAGTATTTT. It encodes CASSAGLSTDTQYF. The complete variable domain, with remaining parts taken from reference TRBV18 and TRBJ2-3, reads NAGVMQNPRHLVRRRGQEARLRCSPMKGHSHVYWYRQLPEEGLKFMVYLQKENIIDESGMPKERFSAEFPKEGPSILRIQQVVRGDSAAYFCASSAGLSTDTQYFGPGTRLTVL.

CDR3 loop: CASSPNKGAGDTQYF. The CDR3 DNA is TGCGCCAGCAGCCCGAATAAGGGGGCTGGAGATACGCAGTATTTT. The chain employs TRBV5-1 and TRBJ2-3; 7 nucleotides match TRBD1. The CDR3 has 15 amino acids. Germline lookup yields CDR1 SGHRS and CDR2 YFSETQ. V lost 4 bases and J lost 5; bases outside the gene matches: 10.